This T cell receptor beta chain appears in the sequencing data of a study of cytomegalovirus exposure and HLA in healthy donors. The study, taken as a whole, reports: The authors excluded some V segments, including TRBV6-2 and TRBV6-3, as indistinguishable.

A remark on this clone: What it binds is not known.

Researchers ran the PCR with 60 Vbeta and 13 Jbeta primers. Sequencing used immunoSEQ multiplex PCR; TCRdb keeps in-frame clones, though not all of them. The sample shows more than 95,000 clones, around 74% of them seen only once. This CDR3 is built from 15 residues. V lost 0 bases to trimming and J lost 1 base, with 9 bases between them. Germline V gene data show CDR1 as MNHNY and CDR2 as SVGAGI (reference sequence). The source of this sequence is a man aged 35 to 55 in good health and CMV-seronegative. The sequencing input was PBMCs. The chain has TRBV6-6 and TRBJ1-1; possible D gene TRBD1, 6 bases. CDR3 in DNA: TGTGCCAGCAGTTACTCTTTAGGGGGGAACACTGAAGCTTTCTTT. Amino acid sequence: CASSYSLGGNTEAFF.